This T cell receptor (beta chain) was sequenced during a study of cytomegalovirus exposure and HLA in healthy donors. Study-level findings and limits: Later work showed greater clonal expansion in HLA-associated TCR beta chains than in equally common others. In a later analysis, across HLA loci, associated TCR counts were highest for DRB1, lowest for HLA-C. Cytomegalovirus-associated status was assigned to fewer than 200 TCR beta chains.

The CDR3 has 10 residues. The germline V gene encodes CDR1 SEHNR and CDR2 FQNEAQ (reference sequence). This clone was seen a few times. The antigen is undetermined. Mismatch with germline at one junction end may stem from a read error. The PCR was carried out with 60 Vbeta primers and 13 Jbeta primers. Clones were read by immunoSEQ multiplex PCR, and TCRdb kept only the in-frame ones, dropping some. The table includes some 150,000 clones, approximately 80% detected once. The TCR was taken from a male donor in good health and CMV-seronegative. This chain links TRBV7-9 with TRBJ2-7; no firm D call. The source material was PBMCs. The CDR3 spells CSSRYYEQYF. DNA of the CDR3: TGTTCCAGCAGGTACTACGAGCAGTACTTC.